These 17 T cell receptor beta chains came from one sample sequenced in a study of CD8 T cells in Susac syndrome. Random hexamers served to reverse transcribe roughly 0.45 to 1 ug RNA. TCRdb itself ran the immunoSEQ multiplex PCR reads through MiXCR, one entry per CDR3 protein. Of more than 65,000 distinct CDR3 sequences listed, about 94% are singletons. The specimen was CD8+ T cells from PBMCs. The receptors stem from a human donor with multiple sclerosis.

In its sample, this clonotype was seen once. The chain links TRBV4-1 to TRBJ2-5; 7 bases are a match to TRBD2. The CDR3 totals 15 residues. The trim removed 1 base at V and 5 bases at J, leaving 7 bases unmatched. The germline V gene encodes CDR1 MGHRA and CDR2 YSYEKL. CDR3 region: CASSQGGGSGETQYF. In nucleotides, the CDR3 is TGCGCCAGCAGCCAAGGAGGCGGGAGTGGTGAGACCCAGTACTTC.

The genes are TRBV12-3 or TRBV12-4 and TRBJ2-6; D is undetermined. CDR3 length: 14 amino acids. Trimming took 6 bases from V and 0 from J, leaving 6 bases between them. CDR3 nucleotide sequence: TGTGCCAGCAGGGAAGACTCTGGGGCCAACGTCCTGACTTTC. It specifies CASREDSGANVLTF.

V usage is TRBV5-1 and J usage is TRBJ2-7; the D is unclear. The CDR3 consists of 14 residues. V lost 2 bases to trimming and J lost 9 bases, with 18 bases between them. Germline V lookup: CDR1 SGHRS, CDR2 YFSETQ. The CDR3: CASSLPGRTFGQYF. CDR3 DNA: TGCGCCAGCAGCTTACCGGGCCGTACTTTCGGGCAGTACTTC. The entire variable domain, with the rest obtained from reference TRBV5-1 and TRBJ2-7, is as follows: KAGVTQTPRYLIKTRGQQVTLSCSPISGHRSVSWYQQTPGQGLQFLFEYFSETQRNKGNFPGRFSGRQFSNSRSEMNVSTLELGDSALYLCASSLPGRTFGQYFGPGTRLTVT.

The CDR3 DNA sequence: TGTGCCAGCAGTTTTACAGGACAAGGCTACACCTTC. Amino acid sequence: CASSFTGQGYTF. The V and J genes are TRBV12-3 or TRBV12-4 and TRBJ1-2; D might be TRBD1 (5 bases). The CDR3 covers 12 residues. V was clipped by 3 bases and J by 8 bases, with 10 bases between them.

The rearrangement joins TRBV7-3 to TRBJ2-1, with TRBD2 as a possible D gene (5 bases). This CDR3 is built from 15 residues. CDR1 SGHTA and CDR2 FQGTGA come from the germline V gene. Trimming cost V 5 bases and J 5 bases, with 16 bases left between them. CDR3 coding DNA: TGTGCCAGCAGCATAGGTAGATACGGGGACAATGAGCAGTTCTTC. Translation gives CASSIGRYGDNEQFF.

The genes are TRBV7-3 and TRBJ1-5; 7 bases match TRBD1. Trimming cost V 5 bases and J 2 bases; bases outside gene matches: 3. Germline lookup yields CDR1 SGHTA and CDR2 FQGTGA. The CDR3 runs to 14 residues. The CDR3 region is CASSPQGGNQPQHF. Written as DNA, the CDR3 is TGTGCCAGCAGCCCCCAGGGGGGCAATCAGCCCCAGCATTTT.

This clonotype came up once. CDR3 sequence: CASSFRGEYYGYTF. CDR3 sequence (DNA): TGTGCCAGCAGTTTCAGGGGCGAGTACTATGGCTACACCTTC. This chain links TRBV28 with TRBJ1-2, with D perhaps TRBD1 (6 bases). The germline V gene has CDR1 MDHEN and CDR2 SYDVKM. This CDR3 region has 14 residues. The V end lost 3 bases, the J end lost 3 bases, and 11 bases lay between the germline ends.

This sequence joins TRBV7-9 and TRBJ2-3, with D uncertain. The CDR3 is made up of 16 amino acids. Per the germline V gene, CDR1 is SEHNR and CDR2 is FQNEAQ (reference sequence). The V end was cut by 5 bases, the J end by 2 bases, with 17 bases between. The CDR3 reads CASSPKEGRNTDTQYF. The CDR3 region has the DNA TGTGCCAGCAGCCCTAAAGAAGGACGGAACACAGATACGCAGTATTTT.

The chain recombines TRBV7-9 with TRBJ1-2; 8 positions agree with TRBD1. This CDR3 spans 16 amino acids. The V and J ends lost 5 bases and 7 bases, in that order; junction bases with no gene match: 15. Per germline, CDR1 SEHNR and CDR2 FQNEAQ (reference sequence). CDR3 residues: CASSPTEGRGPPGYTF. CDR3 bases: TGTGCCAGCAGCCCAACTGAGGGCAGGGGGCCCCCTGGCTACACCTTC.

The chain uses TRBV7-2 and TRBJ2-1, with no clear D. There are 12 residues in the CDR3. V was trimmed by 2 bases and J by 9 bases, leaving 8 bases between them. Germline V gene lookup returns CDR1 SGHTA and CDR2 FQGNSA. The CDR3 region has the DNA TGTGCCAGCAGCTTAAAATACCCTGAGCAGTTCTTC. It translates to CASSLKYPEQFF.

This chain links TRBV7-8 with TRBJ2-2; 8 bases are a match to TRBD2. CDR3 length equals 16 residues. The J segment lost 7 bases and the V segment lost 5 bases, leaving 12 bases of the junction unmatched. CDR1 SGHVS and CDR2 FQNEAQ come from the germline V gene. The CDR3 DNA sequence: TGTGCCAGCAGCCCGGAAGAGCCGGGGACTAGCGGGGAGCTGTTTTTT. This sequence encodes CASSPEEPGTSGELFF.

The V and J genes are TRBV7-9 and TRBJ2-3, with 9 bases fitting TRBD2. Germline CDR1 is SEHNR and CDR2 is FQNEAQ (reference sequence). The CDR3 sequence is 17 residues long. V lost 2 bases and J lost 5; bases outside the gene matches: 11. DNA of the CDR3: TGTGCCAGCAGCTTATTGGGGCTAGCGGGATGGGAAGATACGCAGTATTTT. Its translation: CASSLLGLAGWEDTQYF.

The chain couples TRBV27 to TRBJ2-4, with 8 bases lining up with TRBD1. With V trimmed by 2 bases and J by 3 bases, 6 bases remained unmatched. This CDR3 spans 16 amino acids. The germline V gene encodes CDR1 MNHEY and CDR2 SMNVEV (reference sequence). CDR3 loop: CASSLNGQGGKNIQYF. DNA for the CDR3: TGTGCCAGCAGTTTAAACGGACAGGGTGGCAAAAACATTCAGTACTTC.

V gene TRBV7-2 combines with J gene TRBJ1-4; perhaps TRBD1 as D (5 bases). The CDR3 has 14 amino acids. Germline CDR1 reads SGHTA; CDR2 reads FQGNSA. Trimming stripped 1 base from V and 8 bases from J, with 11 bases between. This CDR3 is CASSLVQAGEKLFF. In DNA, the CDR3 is TGTGCCAGCAGCTTAGTACAGGCGGGGGAAAAACTGTTTTTT.

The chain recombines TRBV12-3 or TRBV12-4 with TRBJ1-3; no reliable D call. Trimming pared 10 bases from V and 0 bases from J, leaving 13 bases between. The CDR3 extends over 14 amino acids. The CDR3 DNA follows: TGTGCCACCAGAGAGTCCAACTCTGGAAACACCATATATTTT. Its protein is CATRESNSGNTIYF.

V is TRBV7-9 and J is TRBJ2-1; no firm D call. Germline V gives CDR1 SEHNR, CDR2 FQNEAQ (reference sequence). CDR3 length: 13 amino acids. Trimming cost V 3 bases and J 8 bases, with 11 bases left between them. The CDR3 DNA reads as TGTGCCAGCAGCTTCACATCTCCGGATGAGCAGTTCTTC. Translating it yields CASSFTSPDEQFF.

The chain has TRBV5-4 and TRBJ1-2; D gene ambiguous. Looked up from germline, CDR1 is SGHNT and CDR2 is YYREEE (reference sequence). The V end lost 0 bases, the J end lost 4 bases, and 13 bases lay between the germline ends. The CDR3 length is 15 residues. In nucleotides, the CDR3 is TGTGCCAGCAGCTTGGCTTCGGGTGAAATCTATGGCTACACCTTC. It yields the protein CASSLASGEIYGYTF.